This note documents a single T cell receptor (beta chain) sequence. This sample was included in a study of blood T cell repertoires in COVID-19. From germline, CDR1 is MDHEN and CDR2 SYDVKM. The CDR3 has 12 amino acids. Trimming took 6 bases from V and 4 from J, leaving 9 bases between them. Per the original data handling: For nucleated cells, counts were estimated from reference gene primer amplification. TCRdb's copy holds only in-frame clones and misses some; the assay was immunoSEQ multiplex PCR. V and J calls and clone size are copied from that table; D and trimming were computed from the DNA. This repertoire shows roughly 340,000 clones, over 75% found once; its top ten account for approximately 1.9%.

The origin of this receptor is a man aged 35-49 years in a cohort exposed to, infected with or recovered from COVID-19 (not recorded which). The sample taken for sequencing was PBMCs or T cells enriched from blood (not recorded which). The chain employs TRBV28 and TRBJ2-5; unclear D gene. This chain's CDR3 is CASRTSVETQYF. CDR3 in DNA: TGTGCCAGCAGGACAAGTGTAGAGACCCAGTACTTC.